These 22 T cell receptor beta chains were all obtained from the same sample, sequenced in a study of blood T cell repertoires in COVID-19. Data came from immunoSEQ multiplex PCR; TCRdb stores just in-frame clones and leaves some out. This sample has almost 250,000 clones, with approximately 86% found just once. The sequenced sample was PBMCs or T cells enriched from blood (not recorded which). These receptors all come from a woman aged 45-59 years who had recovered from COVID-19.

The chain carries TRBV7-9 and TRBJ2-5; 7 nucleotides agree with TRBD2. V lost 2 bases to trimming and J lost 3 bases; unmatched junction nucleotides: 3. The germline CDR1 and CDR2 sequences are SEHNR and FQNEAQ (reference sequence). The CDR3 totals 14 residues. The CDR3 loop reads CASSLTAGEETQYF. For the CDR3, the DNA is TGTGCCAGCAGCTTAACTGCGGGAGAAGAGACCCAGTACTTC.

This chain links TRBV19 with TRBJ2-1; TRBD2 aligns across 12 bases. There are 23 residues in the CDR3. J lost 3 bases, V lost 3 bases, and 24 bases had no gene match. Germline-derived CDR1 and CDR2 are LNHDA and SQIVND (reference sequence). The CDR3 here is CASSITGLTASGRASIRYNEQFF. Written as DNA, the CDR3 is TGTGCCAGTAGTATCACCGGGCTCACCGCTAGCGGGAGGGCCTCCATACGCTACAATGAGCAGTTCTTC.

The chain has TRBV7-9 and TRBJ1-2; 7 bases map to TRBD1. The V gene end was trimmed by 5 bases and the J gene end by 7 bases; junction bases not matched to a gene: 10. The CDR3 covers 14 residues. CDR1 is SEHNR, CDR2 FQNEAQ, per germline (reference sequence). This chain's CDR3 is CASSVRDSSFGYTF. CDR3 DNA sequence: TGTGCCAGCAGCGTCCGGGACAGCTCCTTTGGCTACACCTTC. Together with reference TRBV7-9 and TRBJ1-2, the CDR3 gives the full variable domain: DTGVSQNPRHKITKRGQNVTFRCDPISEHNRLYWYRQTLGQGPEFLTYFQNEAQLEKSRLLSDRFSAERPKGSFSTLEIQRTEQGDSAMYLCASSVRDSSFGYTFGSGTRLTVV.

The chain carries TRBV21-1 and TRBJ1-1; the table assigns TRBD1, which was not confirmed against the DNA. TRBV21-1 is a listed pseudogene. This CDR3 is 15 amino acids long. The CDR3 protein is CASSNPSQGDTEAFF. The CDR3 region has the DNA TGTGCCAGCAGCAATCCCTCACAGGGGGACACTGAAGCTTTCTTT.

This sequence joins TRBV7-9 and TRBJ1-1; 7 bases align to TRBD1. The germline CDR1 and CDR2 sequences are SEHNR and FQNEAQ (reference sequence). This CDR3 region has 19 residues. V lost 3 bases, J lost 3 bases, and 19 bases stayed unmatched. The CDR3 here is CASSFDFRAGGLVDTEAFF. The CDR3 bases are TGTGCCAGCAGCTTCGACTTCCGGGCAGGGGGTTTAGTGGACACTGAAGCTTTCTTT.

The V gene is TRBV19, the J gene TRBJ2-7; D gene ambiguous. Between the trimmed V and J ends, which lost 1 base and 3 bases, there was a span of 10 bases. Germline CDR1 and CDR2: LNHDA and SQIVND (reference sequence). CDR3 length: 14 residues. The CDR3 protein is CASSIGSGDYEQYF. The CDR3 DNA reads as TGTGCCAGTAGTATAGGGTCCGGTGACTACGAGCAGTACTTC.

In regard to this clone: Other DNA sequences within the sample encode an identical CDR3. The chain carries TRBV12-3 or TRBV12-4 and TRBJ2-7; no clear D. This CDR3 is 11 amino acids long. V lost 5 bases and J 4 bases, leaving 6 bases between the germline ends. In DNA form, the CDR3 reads TGTGCCAGCAGTCCTAGTTACGAGCAGTACTTC. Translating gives CASSPSYEQYF.

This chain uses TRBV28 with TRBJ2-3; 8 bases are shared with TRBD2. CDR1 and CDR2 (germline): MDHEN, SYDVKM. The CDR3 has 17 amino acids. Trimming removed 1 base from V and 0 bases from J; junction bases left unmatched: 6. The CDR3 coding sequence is TGTGCCAGCAGTTTATCTTCGGCTAGCGGGAGCACAGATACGCAGTATTTT. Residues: CASSLSSASGSTDTQYF.

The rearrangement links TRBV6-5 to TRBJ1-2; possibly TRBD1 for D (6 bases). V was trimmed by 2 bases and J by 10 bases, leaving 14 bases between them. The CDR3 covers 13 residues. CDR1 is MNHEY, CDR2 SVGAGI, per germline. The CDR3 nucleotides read TGTGCCAGCAGTTACATTGACAGGCCGTACTACACCTTC. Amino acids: CASSYIDRPYYTF.

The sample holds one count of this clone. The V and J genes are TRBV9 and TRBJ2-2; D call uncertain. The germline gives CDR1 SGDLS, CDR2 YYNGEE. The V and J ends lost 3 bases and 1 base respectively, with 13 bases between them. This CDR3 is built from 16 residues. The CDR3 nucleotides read TGTGCCAGCAGCGGAGCCCGGCAGCGGAACACCGGGGAGCTGTTTTTT. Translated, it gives CASSGARQRNTGELFF.

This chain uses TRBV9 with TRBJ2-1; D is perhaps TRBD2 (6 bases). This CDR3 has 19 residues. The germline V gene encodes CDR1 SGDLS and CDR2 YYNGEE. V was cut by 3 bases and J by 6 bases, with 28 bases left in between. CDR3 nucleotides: TGTGCCAGCAGCGAAAGAGCCCCCGGGGAGTCCGGGAGCGGCAATGAGCAGTTCTTC. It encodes CASSERAPGESGSGNEQFF. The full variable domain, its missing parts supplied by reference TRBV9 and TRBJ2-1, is DSGVTQTPKHLITATGQRVTLRCSPRSGDLSVYWYQQSLDQGLQFLIQYYNGEERAKGNILERFSAQQFPDLHSELNLSSLELGDSALYFCASSERAPGESGSGNEQFFGPGTRLTVL.

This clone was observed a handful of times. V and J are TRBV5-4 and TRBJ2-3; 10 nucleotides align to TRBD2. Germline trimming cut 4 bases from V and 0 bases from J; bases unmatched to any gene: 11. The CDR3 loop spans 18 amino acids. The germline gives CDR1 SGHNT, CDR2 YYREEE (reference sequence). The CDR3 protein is CASSPPRTSGASTDTQYF. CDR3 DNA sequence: TGTGCCAGCAGCCCGCCGCGGACTAGCGGAGCTAGCACAGATACGCAGTATTTT. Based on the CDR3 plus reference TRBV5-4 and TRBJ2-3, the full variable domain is ETGVTQSPTHLIKTRGQQVTLRCSSQSGHNTVSWYQQALGQGPQFIFQYYREEENGRGNFPPRFSGLQFPNYSSELNVNALELDDSALYLCASSPPRTSGASTDTQYFGPGTRLTVL.

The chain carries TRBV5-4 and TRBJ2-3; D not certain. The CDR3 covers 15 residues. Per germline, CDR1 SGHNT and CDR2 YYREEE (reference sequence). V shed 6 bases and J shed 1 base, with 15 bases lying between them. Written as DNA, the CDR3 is TGTGCCAGCAACGACGGCGGTTTTGGCACAGATACGCAGTATTTT. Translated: CASNDGGFGTDTQYF. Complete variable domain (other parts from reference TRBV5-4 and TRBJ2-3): ETGVTQSPTHLIKTRGQQVTLRCSSQSGHNTVSWYQQALGQGPQFIFQYYREEENGRGNFPPRFSGLQFPNYSSELNVNALELDDSALYLCASNDGGFGTDTQYFGPGTRLTVL.

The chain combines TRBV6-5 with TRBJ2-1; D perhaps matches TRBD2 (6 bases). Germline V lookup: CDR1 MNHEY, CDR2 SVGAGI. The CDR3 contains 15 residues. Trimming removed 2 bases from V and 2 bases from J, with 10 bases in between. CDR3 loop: CASSYQPGAYNEQFF. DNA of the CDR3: TGTGCCAGCAGTTACCAACCGGGGGCCTACAATGAGCAGTTCTTC.

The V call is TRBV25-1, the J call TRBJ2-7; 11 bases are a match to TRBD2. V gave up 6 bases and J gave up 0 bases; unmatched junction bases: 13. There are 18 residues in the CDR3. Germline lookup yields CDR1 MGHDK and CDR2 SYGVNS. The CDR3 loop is CASSSLPGLAESSYEQYF. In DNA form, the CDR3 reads TGTGCCAGCAGCTCCCTACCGGGACTAGCGGAAAGCTCCTACGAGCAGTACTTC.

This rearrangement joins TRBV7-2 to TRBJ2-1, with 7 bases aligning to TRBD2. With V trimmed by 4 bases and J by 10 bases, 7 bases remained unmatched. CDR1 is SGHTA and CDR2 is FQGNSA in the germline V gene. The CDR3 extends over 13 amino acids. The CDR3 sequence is CASSSTLAVEQFF. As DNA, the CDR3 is TGTGCCAGCAGCTCGACGCTAGCGGTAGAGCAGTTCTTC.

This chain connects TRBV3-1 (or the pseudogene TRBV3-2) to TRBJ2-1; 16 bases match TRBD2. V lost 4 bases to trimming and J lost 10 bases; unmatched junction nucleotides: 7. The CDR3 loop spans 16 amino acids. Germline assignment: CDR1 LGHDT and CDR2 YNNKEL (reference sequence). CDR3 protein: CASSPGTSGRGAEQFF. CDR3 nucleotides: TGTGCCAGCAGCCCCGGGACTAGCGGGAGGGGGGCGGAGCAGTTCTTC.

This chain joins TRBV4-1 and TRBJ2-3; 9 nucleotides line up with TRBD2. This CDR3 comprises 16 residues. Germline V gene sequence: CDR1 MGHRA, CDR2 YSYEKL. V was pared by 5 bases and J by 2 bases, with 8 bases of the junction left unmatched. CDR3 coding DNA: TGCGCCAGCAGCGGGCGGACTAGCGACTCCACAGATACGCAGTATTTT. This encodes CASSGRTSDSTDTQYF.

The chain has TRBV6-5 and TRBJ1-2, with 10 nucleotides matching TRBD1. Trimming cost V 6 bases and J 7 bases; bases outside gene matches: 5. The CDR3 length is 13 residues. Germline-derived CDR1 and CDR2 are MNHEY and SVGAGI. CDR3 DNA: TGTGCCAGCAGCTGGGACAGGGGTTCTGGCTACACCTTC. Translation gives CASSWDRGSGYTF.

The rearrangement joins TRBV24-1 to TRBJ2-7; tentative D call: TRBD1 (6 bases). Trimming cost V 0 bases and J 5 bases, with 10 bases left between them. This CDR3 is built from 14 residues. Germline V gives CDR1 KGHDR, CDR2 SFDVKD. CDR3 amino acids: CATSDLVRGHEQYF. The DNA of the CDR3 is TGTGCCACCAGTGATTTGGTCAGGGGCCACGAGCAGTACTTC.

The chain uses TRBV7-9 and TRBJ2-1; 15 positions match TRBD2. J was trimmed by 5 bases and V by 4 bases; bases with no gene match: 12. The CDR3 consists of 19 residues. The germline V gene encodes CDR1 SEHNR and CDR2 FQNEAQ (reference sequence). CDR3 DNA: TGTGCCAGCAGCTCGCGGGGACTAGCGGGAGGAAATTCTCACAATGAGCAGTTCTTC. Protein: CASSSRGLAGGNSHNEQFF.

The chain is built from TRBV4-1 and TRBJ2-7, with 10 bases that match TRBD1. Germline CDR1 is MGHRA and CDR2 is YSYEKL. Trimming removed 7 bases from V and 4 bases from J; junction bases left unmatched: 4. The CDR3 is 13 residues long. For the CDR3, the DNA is TGCGCCAGCAATTGGGGACAGGGGTACGAGCAGTACTTC. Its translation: CASNWGQGYEQYF.